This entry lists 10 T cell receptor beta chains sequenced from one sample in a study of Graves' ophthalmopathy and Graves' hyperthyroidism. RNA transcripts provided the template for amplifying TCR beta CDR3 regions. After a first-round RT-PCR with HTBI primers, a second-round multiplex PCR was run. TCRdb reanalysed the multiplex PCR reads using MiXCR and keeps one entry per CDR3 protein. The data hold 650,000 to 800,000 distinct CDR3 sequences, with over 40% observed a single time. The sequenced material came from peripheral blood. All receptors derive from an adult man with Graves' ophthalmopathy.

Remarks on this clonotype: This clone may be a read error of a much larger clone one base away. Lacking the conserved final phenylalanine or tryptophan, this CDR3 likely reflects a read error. CDR3: CASSVEVGSSETQYL. The DNA for the CDR3 is TGTGCCAGCAGCGTAGAGGTCGGGAGCTCTGAGACCCAGTACCTC. V is TRBV15 and J is TRBJ2-5; weak D call: TRBD2 (6 bases). Germline loops: CDR1 LNHNV, CDR2 YYDKDF (reference sequence). This CDR3 has 15 residues.

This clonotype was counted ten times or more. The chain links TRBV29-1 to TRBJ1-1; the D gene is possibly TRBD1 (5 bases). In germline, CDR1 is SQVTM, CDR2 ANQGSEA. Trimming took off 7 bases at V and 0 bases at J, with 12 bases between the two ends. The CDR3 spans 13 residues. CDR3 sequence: CSARGGMNTEAFF. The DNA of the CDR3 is TGCAGCGCTAGGGGAGGCATGAACACTGAAGCTTTCTTT.

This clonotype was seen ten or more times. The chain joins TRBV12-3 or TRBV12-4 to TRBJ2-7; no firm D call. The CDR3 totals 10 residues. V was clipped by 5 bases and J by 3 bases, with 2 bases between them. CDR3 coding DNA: TGTGCCAGCAGTCTCTACGAGCAGTACTTC. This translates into CASSLYEQYF.

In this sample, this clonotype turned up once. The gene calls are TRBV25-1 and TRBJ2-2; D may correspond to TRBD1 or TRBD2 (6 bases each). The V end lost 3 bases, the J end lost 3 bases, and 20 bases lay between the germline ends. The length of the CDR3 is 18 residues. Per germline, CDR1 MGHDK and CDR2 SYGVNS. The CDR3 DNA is TGTGCCAGCAGTGACCCGGCGGAGGGGGGTGCGGACACCGGGGAGCTGTTTTTT. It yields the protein CASSDPAEGGADTGELFF.

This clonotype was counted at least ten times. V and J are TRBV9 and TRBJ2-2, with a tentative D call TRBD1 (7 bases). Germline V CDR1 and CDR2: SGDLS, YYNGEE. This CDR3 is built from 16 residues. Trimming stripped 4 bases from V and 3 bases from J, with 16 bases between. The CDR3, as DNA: TGTGCCAGCAGCACCCCAGGGGGGATGGACACCGGGGAGCTGTTTTTT. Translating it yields CASSTPGGMDTGELFF.

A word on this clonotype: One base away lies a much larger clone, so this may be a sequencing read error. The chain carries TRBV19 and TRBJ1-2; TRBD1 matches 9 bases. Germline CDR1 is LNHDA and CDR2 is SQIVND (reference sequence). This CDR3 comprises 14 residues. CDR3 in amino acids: CASNSGQGNYGNTF. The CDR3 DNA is TGTGCCAGTAATTCTGGACAGGGGAACTATGGCAACACCTTC.

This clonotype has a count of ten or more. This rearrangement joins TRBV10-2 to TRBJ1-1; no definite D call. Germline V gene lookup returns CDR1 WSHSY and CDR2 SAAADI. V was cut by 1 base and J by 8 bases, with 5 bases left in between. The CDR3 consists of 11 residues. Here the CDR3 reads CASSEYREAFF. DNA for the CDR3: TGCGCCAGCAGTGAGTACAGAGAAGCTTTCTTT.

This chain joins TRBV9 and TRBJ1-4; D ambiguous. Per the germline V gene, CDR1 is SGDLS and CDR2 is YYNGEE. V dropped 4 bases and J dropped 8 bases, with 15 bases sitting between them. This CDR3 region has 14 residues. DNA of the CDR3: TGTGCCAGCAGCCTCGGGCCCCGGGAGGAAAAACTGTTTTTT. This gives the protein CASSLGPREEKLFF.

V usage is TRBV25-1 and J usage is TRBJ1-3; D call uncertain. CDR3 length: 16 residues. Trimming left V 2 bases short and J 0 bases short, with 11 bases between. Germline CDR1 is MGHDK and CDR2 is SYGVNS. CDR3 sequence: CASSEVAGTSGNTIYF. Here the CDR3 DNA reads TGTGCCAGCAGTGAAGTGGCCGGAACCTCTGGAAACACCATATATTTT.

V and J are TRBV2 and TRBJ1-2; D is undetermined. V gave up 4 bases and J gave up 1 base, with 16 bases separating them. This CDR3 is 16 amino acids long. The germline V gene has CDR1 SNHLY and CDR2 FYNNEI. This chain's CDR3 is CASSASTSAVNYGYTF. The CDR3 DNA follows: TGTGCCAGCAGTGCCAGCACCTCGGCAGTTAACTATGGCTACACCTTC. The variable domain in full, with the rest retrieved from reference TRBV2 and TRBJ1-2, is EPEVTQTPSHQVTQMGQEVILRCVPISNHLYFYWYRQILGQKVEFLVSFYNNEISEKSEIFDDQFSVERPDGSNFTLKIRSTKLEDSAMYFCASSASTSAVNYGYTFGSGTRLTVV.